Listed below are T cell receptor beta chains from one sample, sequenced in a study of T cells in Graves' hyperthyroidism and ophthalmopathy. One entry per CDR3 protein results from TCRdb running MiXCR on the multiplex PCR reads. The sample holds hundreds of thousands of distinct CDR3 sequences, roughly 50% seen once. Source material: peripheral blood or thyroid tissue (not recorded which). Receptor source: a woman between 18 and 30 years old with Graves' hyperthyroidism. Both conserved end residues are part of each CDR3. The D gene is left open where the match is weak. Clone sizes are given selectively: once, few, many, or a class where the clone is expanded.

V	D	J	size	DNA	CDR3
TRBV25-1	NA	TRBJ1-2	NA	TGTGCCAGCAGCCCTCTCCGCTTGGTAGGGCCTCGCTATGGCTACACCTTC	CASSPLRLVGPRYGYTF
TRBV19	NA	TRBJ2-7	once	TGTGCCAGTAGTATAGCTGGGGACCGCATCTACGAGCAGTACTTC	CASSIAGDRIYEQYF
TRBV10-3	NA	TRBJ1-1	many	TGTGCCATCAGGCGCGCGTTGAACACTGAAGCTTTCTTT	CAIRRALNTEAFF
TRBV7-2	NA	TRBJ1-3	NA	TGTGCCAGCAGCTTGGGGACCTTAAACACCATATATTTT	CASSLGTLNTIYF
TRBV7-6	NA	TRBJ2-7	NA	TGCGCCAGCAGCCAAGGAGGCTGGGCTACAGGGAACTACGAGCAGTACTTC	CASSQGGWATGNYEQYF
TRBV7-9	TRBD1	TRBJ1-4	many	TGTGCCAGCAGCTCAGACACAGGGGTCGAAAAACTGTTTTTT	CASSSDTGVEKLFF
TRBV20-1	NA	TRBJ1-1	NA	TGCAGTGGAGAGCGGGACTCCATGAACACTGAAGCTTTCTTT	CSGERDSMNTEAFF
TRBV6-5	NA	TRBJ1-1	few	TGTGCCAGCAGTTACTCCCCTGGCGGCACTGAAGCTTTCTTT	CASSYSPGGTEAFF
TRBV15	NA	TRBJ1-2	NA	TGTGCCCCCCACAGGTTGGGAGGCTACACCTTC	CAPHRLGGYTF
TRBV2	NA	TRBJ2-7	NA	TGTGCCAGCTCACCGGGGGAATCCTACGAGCAGTACTTC	CASSPGESYEQYF
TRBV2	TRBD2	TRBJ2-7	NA	TGTGCCAGCAGTGAGCTGACTAGCGGGAGTTACGAGCAGTACTTC	CASSELTSGSYEQYF
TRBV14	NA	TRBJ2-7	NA	TGTGCCAGCAGCCAACCAGGGAACGATCAGTACTTC	CASSQPGNDQYF
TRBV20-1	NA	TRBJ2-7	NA	TGCAGTGCTAGAGATGGCAACCACTACGAGCAGTACTTC	CSARDGNHYEQYF
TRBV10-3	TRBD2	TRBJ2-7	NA	TGTGCCAGCAGAACCCTAGCGGGAGTCAACGAGCAGTACTTC	CASRTLAGVNEQYF
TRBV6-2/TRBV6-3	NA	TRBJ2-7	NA	TGTGCCAGCTCAAAGACGGAGACCTACGAGCAGTACTTC	CASSKTETYEQYF
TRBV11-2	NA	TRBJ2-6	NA	TGTGCCAGCAGTTACTTACGGCGAAGCTCTGGGGCCAACGTCCTGACTTTC	CASSYLRRSSGANVLTF
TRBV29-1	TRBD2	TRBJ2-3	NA	TGCAGCGTTGAGGTGGCGGGAGCCGGAGATACGCAGTATTTT	CSVEVAGAGDTQYF
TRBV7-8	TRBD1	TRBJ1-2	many	TGTGCCAGCAGCTCCCGGACAGGGGGCGCAGGTGGCTACACCTTC	CASSSRTGGAGGYTF
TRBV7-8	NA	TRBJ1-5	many	TGTGCCAGCAGCTTACCGGGGGACGGCAATCAGCCCCAGCATTTT	CASSLPGDGNQPQHF
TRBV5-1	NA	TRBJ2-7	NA	TGCGCCAGCTCGCGTTCTGTGGGGAACGAGCAGTACTTC	CASSRSVGNEQYF
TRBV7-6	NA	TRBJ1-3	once	TGTGCCAGCAGCACGGACAAGGGAAACACCATATATTTT	CASSTDKGNTIYF
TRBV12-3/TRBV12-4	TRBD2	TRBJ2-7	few	TGTGCCAGCAGTCCGGGACTAGCGGGAGCGAGTTACGAGCAGTACTTC	CASSPGLAGASYEQYF
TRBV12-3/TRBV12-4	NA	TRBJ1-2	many	TGTGCCAGCAGTCCGGACCGCTATGGCTACACCTTC	CASSPDRYGYTF
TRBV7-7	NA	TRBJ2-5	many	TGTGCCAGCAGCTGGAATGGCCCCTTAGAGACCCAGTACTTC	CASSWNGPLETQYF
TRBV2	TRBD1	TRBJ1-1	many	TGTGCCAGGACCGGGACAGGCGATCAAGCTTTCTTT	CARTGTGDQAFF
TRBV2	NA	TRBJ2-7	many	TGTGCCAGCAGCCAGACAACTGCCTACGAGCAGTACTTC	CASSQTTAYEQYF
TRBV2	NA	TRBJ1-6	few	TGTGCTACTAGCAGGGCGAACGTCAATTCACCCCTCCACTTT	CATSRANVNSPLHF
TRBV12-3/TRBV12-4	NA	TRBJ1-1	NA	TGTGCCAGCAGTGCCACGACAGTTGGCACTGAAGCTTTCTTT	CASSATTVGTEAFF
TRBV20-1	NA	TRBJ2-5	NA	TGCAGTGCCGACCGAGCCAGGGGACAAGAGACCCAGTACTTC	CSADRARGQETQYF
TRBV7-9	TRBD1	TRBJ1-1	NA	TGTGCCAGCAGCTGGACAGGGACATTGAACACTGAAGCTTTCTTT	CASSWTGTLNTEAFF
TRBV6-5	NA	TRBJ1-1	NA	TGTGCCAGCAGTTACCGGACCTTAGACAGGAACACTGAAGCTTTCTTT	CASSYRTLDRNTEAFF
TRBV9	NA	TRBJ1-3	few	TGTGCCAGCAGCGTAATGGGCTTCTCTGGAAACACCATATATTTT	CASSVMGFSGNTIYF
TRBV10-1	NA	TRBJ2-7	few	TGTGCCAGCAGGCCCACAGGGCGGGACCCCGTCGAGCAGTACTTC	CASRPTGRDPVEQYF
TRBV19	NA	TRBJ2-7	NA	TGTGCCAGTAGTATGACGGCAGGTTCCTACGAGCAGTACTTC	CASSMTAGSYEQYF
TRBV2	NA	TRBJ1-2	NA	TGTGCCAGCAGTGAGGAATCATCGCAGGGTGACTATGGCTACACCTTC	CASSEESSQGDYGYTF
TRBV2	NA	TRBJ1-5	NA	TGTGCCAGCGGGGCAGGGTACTGGCACCAGCCCCAGCATTTT	CASGAGYWHQPQHF
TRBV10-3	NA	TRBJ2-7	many	TGTGCCAGCAGCCACAGCTCCTACGAGCAGTACTTC	CASSHSSYEQYF
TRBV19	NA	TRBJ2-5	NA	TGTGCCAGTACTCAGTACTATCTAGCAGGGCAAGAGACCCAGTACTTC	CASTQYYLAGQETQYF
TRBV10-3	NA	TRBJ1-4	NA	TGTGCCAGCAGCCCACTCCGTGAAAAACTGTTTTTT	CASSPLREKLFF
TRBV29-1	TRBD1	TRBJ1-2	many	TGCAGCGTTGAGACAGGGCTCTATGGCTACACCTTC	CSVETGLYGYTF
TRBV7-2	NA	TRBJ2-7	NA	TGTGCCAGCAGCTTAGACAGGGTAACCTACGAGCAGTACTTC	CASSLDRVTYEQYF
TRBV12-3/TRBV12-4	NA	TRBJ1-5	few	TGTGCCAGCGGAGTTGGCGGGGGCAATCAGCCCCAGCATTTT	CASGVGGGNQPQHF
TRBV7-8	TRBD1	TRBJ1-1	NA	TGTGCCAGTAGCCCAGGGGGGCTGAACACTGAAGCTTTCTTT	CASSPGGLNTEAFF
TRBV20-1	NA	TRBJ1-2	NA	TGCAGTGCAATACTGCCCTCCTATGGCTACACCTTC	CSAILPSYGYTF
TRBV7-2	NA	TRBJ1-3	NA	TGTGCCAGCATGGAGAGGGGGTCTGCTGGAAACACCATATATTTT	CASMERGSAGNTIYF
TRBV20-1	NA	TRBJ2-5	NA	TGCAGTGCTAGAGGTGGGAAGCAGCCCCAGTACTTC	CSARGGKQPQYF
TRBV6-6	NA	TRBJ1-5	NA	TGTGCCAGCAGTTATCTAGGGCAGAGCAATCAGCCCCAGCATTTT	CASSYLGQSNQPQHF
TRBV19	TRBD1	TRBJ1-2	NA	TGTGCCAGTAGTAGGGGACAGCGGGCTTATGGCTACACCTTC	CASSRGQRAYGYTF
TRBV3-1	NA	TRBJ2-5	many	TGTGCCAGCAGCCAAGCCGGTGGGCGGGAGACCCAGTACTTC	CASSQAGGRETQYF
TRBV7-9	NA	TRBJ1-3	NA	TGTGCCAGCAGTCCTCCTTGGGGGGACGGAAACACCATATATTTT	CASSPPWGDGNTIYF
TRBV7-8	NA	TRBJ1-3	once	TGTGCCAGCGGCCTAAGTGGACTTTCCCTGAACACCATATATTTT	CASGLSGLSLNTIYF
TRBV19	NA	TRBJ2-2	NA	TGTGCCAGTAGTATTCAACAGGGAAGATTCACCGGGGAGCTGTTTTTT	CASSIQQGRFTGELFF
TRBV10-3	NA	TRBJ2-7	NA	TGTGCCAGCAGTTCCTTGGGGTGGAGGGCCCGCGAGCAGTACTTC	CASSSLGWRAREQYF
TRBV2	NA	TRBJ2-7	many	TGTGCCAGCAGTGCCCCTCCGGGACGGGAGTACTTC	CASSAPPGREYF
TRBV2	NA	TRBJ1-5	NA	TGTGCCAGCAGTGAAGCGAGAGGCCCGCGGCAGCCCCAGCATTTT	CASSEARGPRQPQHF